This T cell receptor (beta chain) was recovered during a study of T cell repertoires in cytomegalovirus infection. Background on the study: An indication of both CMV infection and matching HLA type came from public TCR beta signatures.

TCRdb itself ran the reads through MiXCR, one entry per CDR3 protein. The sample consists of 250,000 to 350,000 distinct CDR3 sequences, roughly 24% of them appearing once. The length of the CDR3 is 14 residues. Trimming pared 0 bases from V and 5 bases from J, leaving 10 bases between. CDR1 and CDR2 (germline): SGHAT, FQNNGV. About this clonotype itself: No antigen is known for it.

Regarding the study as a whole: Across the ex vivo response, the dominant clonotypes were HLA-C-restricted CMV-specific TCR beta clonotypes.

V and J are TRBV11-2 and TRBJ1-2; maybe TRBD1 (5 bases). Input material: PBMCs. The sequence was obtained from a human donor in good health (CMV status not recorded). Some clones in this sample may be carry-over from other donors' samples. The CDR3 loop reads CASSLEQGGYGYTF. CDR3 DNA: TGTGCCAGCAGCTTAGAGCAGGGTGGATATGGCTACACCTTC.